The 3 T cell receptor beta chains below come from one sample, sequenced in a study of T cells in localized non-small cell lung cancer. Only in-frame clones appear in the TCRdb table, and some are missing; sequencing was by immunoSEQ multiplex PCR. The sample yields roughly 39,000 clones, 79% seen once. Sequenced here: PBMCs, sampled before any cancer treatment. These receptor sequences come from a woman between 40 and 69 years old with stage II squamous cell lung carcinoma.

The chain recombines TRBV7-2 with TRBJ1-2; 9 bases agree with TRBD1. Germline V gene data show CDR1 as SGHTA and CDR2 as FQGNSA. Trimming at V came to 1 base and at J to 4 bases, leaving 1 base not matched to a gene. The CDR3 length is 14 residues. The CDR3 bases are TGTGCCAGCAGCTTAGGGGACAGGGCCTATGGCTACACCTTC. It translates to CASSLGDRAYGYTF.

The chain couples TRBV28 to TRBJ2-1; D remains ambiguous. The germline CDR1 and CDR2 sequences are MDHEN and SYDVKM. V was shortened by 2 bases and J by 8 bases, with 13 bases between the two germline ends. The CDR3 extends over 14 amino acids. The CDR3 nucleotides are TGTGCCAGCAGTTTACAACTGGACCGGGATGAGCAGTTCTTC. It codes for CASSLQLDRDEQFF.

The rearrangement uses TRBV28 and TRBJ1-5; TRBD1 aligns across 9 bases. Trimming at V came to 5 bases and at J to 4 bases, leaving 9 bases not matched to a gene. In germline, CDR1 is MDHEN, CDR2 SYDVKM. This CDR3 has 16 residues. Here the CDR3 DNA reads TGTGCCAGCAGTATCCAACCACAGGGGGCGAATCAGCCCCAGCATTTT. Protein sequence: CASSIQPQGANQPQHF.